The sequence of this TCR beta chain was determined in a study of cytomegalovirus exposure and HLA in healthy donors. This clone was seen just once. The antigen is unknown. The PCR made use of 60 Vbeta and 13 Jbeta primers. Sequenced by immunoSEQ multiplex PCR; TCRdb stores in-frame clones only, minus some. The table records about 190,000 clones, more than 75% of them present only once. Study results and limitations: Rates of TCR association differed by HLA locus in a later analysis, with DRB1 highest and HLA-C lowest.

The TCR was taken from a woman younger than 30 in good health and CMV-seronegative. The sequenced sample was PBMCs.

The CDR3 DNA is TGTGCCAGCAGCTTATCCGGGGTAATCGGAGAGACCCAGTACTTC. Protein: CASSLSGVIGETQYF. The chain joins TRBV7-9 to TRBJ2-5; D may be TRBD2 (5 bases). Per germline, CDR1 SEHNR and CDR2 FQNEAQ (reference sequence). The CDR3 is 15 amino acids. V was clipped by 2 bases and J by 4 bases, with 14 bases between them.